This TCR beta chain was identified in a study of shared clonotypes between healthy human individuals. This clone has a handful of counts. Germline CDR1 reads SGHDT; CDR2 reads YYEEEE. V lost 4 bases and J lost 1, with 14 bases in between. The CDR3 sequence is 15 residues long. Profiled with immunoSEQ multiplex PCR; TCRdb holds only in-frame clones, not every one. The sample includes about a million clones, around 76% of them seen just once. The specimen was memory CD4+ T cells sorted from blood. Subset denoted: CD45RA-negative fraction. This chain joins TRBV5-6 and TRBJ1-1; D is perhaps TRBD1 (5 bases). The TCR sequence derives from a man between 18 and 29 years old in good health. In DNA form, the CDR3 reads TGTGCCAGCAGCCCGCGGGGGTTGGGGAACACTGAAGCTTTCTTT. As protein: CASSPRGLGNTEAFF.